This T cell receptor (beta chain) was recovered during a study of Graves' ophthalmopathy and Graves' hyperthyroidism. Study overall: Peripheral blood (taken before any treatment) was collected at initial diagnosis.

J gave up 0 bases and V 0 bases, and 10 bases lay outside the gene matches. The CDR3 runs to 17 residues. Germline CDR1 reads DFQATT; CDR2 reads SNEGSKA (reference sequence). Ten or more counts support this clonotype. No antigen is known for it. The study's findings and limits: The blood repertoire also included most expanded thyroid clonotypes above 0.001 frequency.

PBMCs were obtained from roughly 9.5 ml of fresh peripheral blood. The TCR beta CDR3 regions underwent amplification from RNA transcripts. HTBI primers were used in a first-round RT-PCR, which preceded a second-round multiplex PCR. TCRdb used MiXCR to reprocess the multiplex PCR reads, holding one entry per CDR3 protein. The table shows some 380,000 distinct CDR3 sequences, with less than 20% occurring only once. This chain connects TRBV20-1 to TRBJ1-1, with 7 bases lining up with TRBD1. The specimen sequenced was peripheral blood. The origin of this receptor is a woman between 18 and 29 years old with stable Graves' hyperthyroidism. In DNA form, the CDR3 reads TGCAGTGCTAGAGATCCCCAGGGGGTATCTATGAACACTGAAGCTTTCTTT. Protein sequence: CSARDPQGVSMNTEAFF.